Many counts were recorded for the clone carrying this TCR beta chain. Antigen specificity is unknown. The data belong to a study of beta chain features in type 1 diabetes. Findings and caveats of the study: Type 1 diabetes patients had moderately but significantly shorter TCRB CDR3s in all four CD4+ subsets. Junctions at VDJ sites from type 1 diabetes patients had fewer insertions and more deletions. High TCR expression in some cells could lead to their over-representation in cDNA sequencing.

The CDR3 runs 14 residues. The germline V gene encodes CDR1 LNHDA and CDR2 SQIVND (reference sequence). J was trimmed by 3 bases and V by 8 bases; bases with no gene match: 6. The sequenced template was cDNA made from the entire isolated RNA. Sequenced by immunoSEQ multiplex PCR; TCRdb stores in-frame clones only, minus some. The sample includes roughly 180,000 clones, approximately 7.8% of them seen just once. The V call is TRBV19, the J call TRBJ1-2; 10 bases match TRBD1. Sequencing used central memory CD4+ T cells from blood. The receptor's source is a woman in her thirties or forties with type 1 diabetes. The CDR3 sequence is CASVTGGMDYGYTF. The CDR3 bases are TGTGCCAGTGTGACAGGGGGCATGGACTATGGCTACACCTTC.